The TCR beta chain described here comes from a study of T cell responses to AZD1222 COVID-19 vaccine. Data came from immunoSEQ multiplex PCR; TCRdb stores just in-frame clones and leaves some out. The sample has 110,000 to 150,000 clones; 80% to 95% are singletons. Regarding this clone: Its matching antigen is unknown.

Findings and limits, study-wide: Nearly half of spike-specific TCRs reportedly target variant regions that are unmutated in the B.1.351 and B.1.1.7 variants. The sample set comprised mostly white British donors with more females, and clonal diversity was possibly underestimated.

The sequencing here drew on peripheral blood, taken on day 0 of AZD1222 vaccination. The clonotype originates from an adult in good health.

CDR3 nucleotide sequence: TGTGCCAGTAGTAGGATAGGGCCGGCCTACAATGAGCAGTTCTTC. Translating it yields CASSRIGPAYNEQFF. The chain carries TRBV19 and TRBJ2-1; D ambiguous. The CDR3 totals 15 residues. Trimming shortened V by 4 bases and J by 2 bases, and 12 bases separated the two germline ends. From germline, CDR1 is LNHDA and CDR2 SQIVND (reference sequence).